This T cell receptor beta chain was recovered during a study of identical twins. In the case of this clonotype: Its cognate antigen is unknown.

The V end was cut by 0 bases, the J end by 9 bases, with 18 bases between. The CDR3 runs to 15 residues. Looked up from germline, CDR1 is DFQATT and CDR2 is SNEGSKA (reference sequence). Findings and limits, study-wide: Low generation probability was overrepresented in out-of-frame alpha sequences shared by twins.

TCRdb reprocessed the 5' RACE reads via MiXCR and lists one record per CDR3 protein. Of some 760,000 distinct CDR3 sequences listed, roughly 18% were seen once; the top ten hold about an eighth. All donors were healthy, and all were Caucasian. This sample was also put to use in a study of T cells expressing NK-cell markers. That work states: CD3+CD56+NKG2C+, CD3+CD56+NKG2C- and CD3+CD56-NKG2C+ T cells, once sorted, supplied the TCR beta repertoires.

The receptor was isolated from a woman under 30 in good health. The V gene is TRBV20-1, the J gene TRBJ2-1; possibly TRBD2 for D (5 bases). Sequences were obtained from PBMCs. The CDR3 DNA reads as TGCAGTGCTAGAGATCCCTGGGAGCTAGAGGGTGAGCAGTTCTTC. Its translation: CSARDPWELEGEQFF.